These T cell receptor beta chains were read from a single sample in a study of cytomegalovirus exposure and HLA in healthy donors. Clones were read by immunoSEQ multiplex PCR, and TCRdb kept only the in-frame ones, dropping some. The sample consists of 200,000 or so clones, about 79% of them appearing once. Sequenced input: PBMCs. The receptors were sampled from a woman in her 30s in good health and CMV-seropositive. The CDR3 runs from the conserved cysteine through the conserved F or W. D genes are given only for firm matches. The size field is filled for only some rows; it gives once, few, many or a size class.

>TRBV4-1|-|-|TRBJ1-1
TGCGCCAGCAGCCAAGATCGCGGGAGGTCTTTCTTT
CASSQDRGRSFF
>TRBV28|-|-|TRBJ1-5
TGTGCCAGCAGTTTTTCGGTAGTCCAGCCCCAGCATTTT
CASSFSVVQPQHF
>TRBV27|-|TRBD2|TRBJ2-3
TGTGCCAGCAGATCCGGGACTAGCTCGAATACGCAGTATTTT
CASRSGTSSNTQYF
>TRBV5-1|-|TRBD1|TRBJ1-3
TGCGCCAGCAGCAGAGCAGGGGGCGCTTCTGGAAACACCATATATTTT
CASSRAGGASGNTIYF
>TRBV9|-|-|TRBJ2-1
TGTGCCAGCAGCCTCCCCGGGACTCCACAGTTCTTC
CASSLPGTPQFF
>TRBV5-1|-|TRBD2|TRBJ2-7
TGCGCCAGCAGCTTGGCGCTAGCGGGGACCTACGAGCAGTACTTC
CASSLALAGTYEQYF
>TRBV5-1|few|TRBD1|TRBJ2-7
TGCGCCAGCAGCCCGTTACAGGGGTACGAGCAGTACTTC
CASSPLQGYEQYF
>TRBV5-6|-|TRBD1|TRBJ2-6
TGTGCCAGCAGCGTACCGGGACAGAAACGATCTGGGGCCAACGTCCTGACTTTC
CASSVPGQKRSGANVLTF
>TRBV27|-|-|TRBJ2-7
TGTGCCAGCAGTGGGGGGGCCGCCGGAACCTACGAGCAGTACTTC
CASSGGAAGTYEQYF
>TRBV27|-|-|TRBJ2-2
TGTGCCAGCAGTTTATACGGGGGGCACACCGGGGAGCTGTTTTTT
CASSLYGGHTGELFF
>TRBV6-5|-|TRBD1|TRBJ1-1
TGTGCCAGCAGTTACTCGACGCGGACAGGCGGGACTGAAGCTTTCTTT
CASSYSTRTGGTEAFF
>TRBV5-1|-|TRBD2|TRBJ2-5
TGCGCCAGCAGCTTGGTTCTAGCGGGGCGGGAGACCCAGTACTTC
CASSLVLAGRETQYF
>TRBV4-2|-|-|TRBJ2-1
TGTGCCAGCAGCCAAGATCCTCTCAGGTCCTACAATGAGCAGTTCTTC
CASSQDPLRSYNEQFF
>TRBV20-1|-|-|TRBJ2-7
TGCAGTGTCGGGGATTCGGGCGAGCAGTACTTC
CSVGDSGEQYF
>TRBV11-2|once|-|TRBJ2-2
TGTGCCAGCAGCCTCAGGGAGGGATACAGGGACCCCGGGGAGCTGTTTTTT
CASSLREGYRDPGELFF
>TRBV29-1|-|TRBD2|TRBJ2-3
TGCAGCGCCAGGACTAGCGGGTTCCGGACAGATACGCAGTATTTT
CSARTSGFRTDTQYF
>TRBV19|-|-|TRBJ2-7
TGTGCCAGTAGCAATCAGGGGTTCCACGAGCAGTACTTC
CASSNQGFHEQYF
>TRBV2|-|-|TRBJ2-7
TGTGCCAGCAGTGTCCAACAGGGCATCTCCTACGAGCAGTACTTC
CASSVQQGISYEQYF
>TRBV5-1|-|TRBD1|TRBJ2-5
TGCGCCAGCAGCTTTGGGGGACAGGGGCGGGAGACCCAGTACTTC
CASSFGGQGRETQYF
>TRBV5-1|-|-|TRBJ1-2
TGCGCCAGCAGCTTTCAGAACTATGGCTACACCTTC
CASSFQNYGYTF
>TRBV25-1|few|-|TRBJ2-7
TGTGCCAGCAGTGGGGCTATTTCATACTACGAGCAGTACTTC
CASSGAISYYEQYF
>TRBV4-1|-|TRBD2|TRBJ2-2
TGCGCGGGGGGGCCTACGATCCTAGCGGGAGAATCTACCGGGGAGCTGTTTTTT
CAGGPTILAGESTGELFF
>TRBV18|-|TRBD2|TRBJ2-7
TGTGCCAGCTCACCTATGGGAGGGGACTACGAGCAGTACTTC
CASSPMGGDYEQYF
>TRBV29-1|-|-|TRBJ2-1
TGCAGCGTTGGACAGCTGGAATTCCCTAATGAGCAGTTCTTC
CSVGQLEFPNEQFF
>TRBV27|-|TRBD2|TRBJ2-1
TGTGCCAGCAGTTTCACTAGCGGCAATGAGCAGTTCTTC
CASSFTSGNEQFF
>TRBV7-9|-|-|TRBJ1-1
TGTGCCAGCAGCTTAGCTGAGGCAGGGGTAGCTTTCTTT
CASSLAEAGVAFF
>TRBV2|many|TRBD2|TRBJ2-7
TGTGCCACCCGCGCCTATAGCGGGAGGGCCCTCTCCGAGCAGTACTTC
CATRAYSGRALSEQYF
>TRBV9|-|-|TRBJ2-6
TGTGCCAGCAGCGTAGTTCGCTCTGGGGCCAACGTCCTGACTTTC
CASSVVRSGANVLTF
>TRBV19|-|-|TRBJ1-5
TGTGCCAGTAGCGACAGTAGCAATCAGCCCCAGCATTTT
CASSDSSNQPQHF
>TRBV28|-|-|TRBJ1-1
TGTGCCAGCAATCGAATCAGGGGAGAAGCTTTCTTT
CASNRIRGEAFF
>TRBV6-1|-|-|TRBJ2-4
TGTGCCAGCAGTGGAGACAGACAAAACATTCAGTACTTC
CASSGDRQNIQYF
>TRBV5-1|few|-|TRBJ2-7
TGCGCCAGCAGCTGGGCATGGGGGGTTTACCACGAGCAGTACTTC
CASSWAWGVYHEQYF
>TRBV19|-|TRBD1|TRBJ1-2
TGTGCCAGTAGTTTAACCGGCCGGACAGGGTATAACTATGGCTACACCTTC
CASSLTGRTGYNYGYTF
>TRBV19|once|-|TRBJ2-2
TGTGCCAGTAGTCGAACAGGGAGAAACACCGGGGAGCTGTTTTTT
CASSRTGRNTGELFF
>TRBV5-1|-|TRBD2|TRBJ2-7
TGCGCCAGCAGCTTGGGTAGCGGGGCCTACGAGCAGTACTTC
CASSLGSGAYEQYF
>TRBV23-1|many|TRBD1|TRBJ2-4
TGCGCCAGCATACCGGGACAGGCATCTCCCAGCTACATTCAGTACTTC
CASIPGQASPSYIQYF
>TRBV13|-|-|TRBJ2-5
TGTGCCAGCAGCTTAAGCGGAGAGACCCAGTACTTC
CASSLSGETQYF
>TRBV29-1|-|TRBD1|TRBJ1-1
TGCAGCGTGGGGACAGGGGACACTGAAGCTTTCTTT
CSVGTGDTEAFF
>TRBV29-1|few|-|TRBJ2-2
TGCAGCGGCGGTAGTACGAACACCGGGGAGCTGTTTTTT
CSGGSTNTGELFF
>TRBV27|once|TRBD2|TRBJ2-7
TGTGCCAGCAGTTACGGACTAGCGGAGGAGCAGTACTTC
CASSYGLAEEQYF
>TRBV2|-|-|TRBJ1-2
TGTGCCGGAGGGGTGACAAATAACTATGGCTACACCTTC
CAGGVTNNYGYTF
>TRBV19|few|-|TRBJ2-4
TGTGCCAGTAGTATATCCTCCAAAAACATTCAGTACTTC
CASSISSKNIQYF
>TRBV5-1|-|-|TRBJ2-7
TGCGCCAGCGCACCAGGGTATAGCTCCTACGAGCAGTACTTC
CASAPGYSSYEQYF
>TRBV25-1|-|-|TRBJ2-3
TGTGCCAGCACGAGGGGCACAGATACGCAGTATTTT
CASTRGTDTQYF
>TRBV5-1|-|-|TRBJ2-3
TGCGCCAGCAGCCGCGAGGACAGCCGCACAGATACGCAGTATTTT
CASSREDSRTDTQYF